The clone carrying this T cell receptor (beta chain) was recorded at least ten times. No antigen is known for it. This CDR3 is 16 amino acids long. With 0 bases clipped from V and 10 bases from J, the junction kept 7 bases outside the gene matches. Germline V gene sequence: CDR1 MNHEY, CDR2 SMNVEV (reference sequence). Unique molecular identifiers were affixed to single, distinct cDNA molecules. One entry per CDR3 protein results from TCRdb running MiXCR on the 5' RACE reads. This table holds fewer than 85,000 distinct CDR3 sequences, approximately 10% found once. The entry originates in a study of early T cells in non-severe SARS-CoV-2 infection. As for the study in general: From unsorted whole blood, bulk RNA was sequenced, and the chains remained unpaired.

Study-level results: The matching step, a VDJdb search, favored anti-spike CD8 responses and missed private and CD4 specificities.

Here the sequenced sample was whole blood, taken at baseline. This TCR was recovered from an adult who was a healthcare worker with PCR-confirmed SARS-CoV-2 infection or an uninfected control (not recorded which). The rearrangement uses TRBV27 and TRBJ1-6; 9 positions agree with TRBD1. DNA for the CDR3: TGTGCCAGCAGTTTATCGAGGGACAGGGCTCGATCACCCCTCCACTTT. This encodes CASSLSRDRARSPLHF.